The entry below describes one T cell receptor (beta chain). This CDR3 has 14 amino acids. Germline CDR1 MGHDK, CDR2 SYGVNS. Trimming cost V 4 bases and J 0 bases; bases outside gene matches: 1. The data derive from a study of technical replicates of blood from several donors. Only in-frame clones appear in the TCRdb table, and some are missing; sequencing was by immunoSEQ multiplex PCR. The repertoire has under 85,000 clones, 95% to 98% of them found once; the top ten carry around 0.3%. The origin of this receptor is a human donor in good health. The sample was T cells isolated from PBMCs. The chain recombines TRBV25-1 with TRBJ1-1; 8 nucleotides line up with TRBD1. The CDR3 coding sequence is TGTGCCAGCAGTGTGGACAGGGTGAACACTGAAGCTTTCTTT. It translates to CASSVDRVNTEAFF.